This T cell receptor beta chain was captured in a study of blood T cells in healthy people across ages. Study-wide findings and caveats: TCR beta diversity was tightly associated with the proportion of naive T cells. TCR beta diversity per million T cells fell roughly linearly with age.

This clonotype was counted once. As yet, its antigen is unknown. The V end lost 4 bases, the J end lost 2 bases, and 13 bases lay between the germline ends. Germline V gene lookup returns CDR1 MDHEN and CDR2 SYDVKM. This CDR3 is built from 15 residues. A sample-barcoded 5' primer and a J-beta primer mix were used in a second PCR of roughly 7 to 11 cycles. Every cDNA molecule carried a tag from a template-switch adaptor bearing 12 random nucleotides. Every sample produced at least 2.5 million CDR3-containing paired-end reads. Via MiXCR, TCRdb re-called the 5' RACE reads, giving one row per CDR3 protein. The sample holds hundreds of thousands of distinct CDR3 sequences, around 36% seen once.

The sequence came from a man between 18 and 29 years old in good health. This chain uses TRBV28 with TRBJ2-3, with D possibly matching TRBD2 (5 bases). The specimen sequenced was blood. The CDR3 nucleotides are TGTGCCAGCAGTTCTACAGCGGATGCCACAGATACGCAGTATTTT. This codes for CASSSTADATDTQYF.